This is a list of T cell receptor beta chains from one sample in a study of regulatory T cells in long-lasting Graves disease. TCRdb passed the multiplex PCR reads through MiXCR, listing each CDR3 protein once. The data hold 300,000 to 400,000 distinct CDR3 sequences, with around 15% observed a single time. The material was peripheral blood mononuclear cells (PBMCs), obtained at new diagnosis, from a patient treated with antithyroid drugs. The receptors were sampled from a female donor with Graves disease. CDR3s include the opening cysteine and the closing phenylalanine or tryptophan. The order of the fields is J gene, V gene, D gene, clone size, CDR3 DNA, CDR3 protein. A D gene is named only where the DNA matches it firmly. Where a row states a size, it is once, few, many or the class of an expanded clone; other rows omit it.

j_gene: TRBJ2-1
v_gene: TRBV4-1
d_gene: TRBD2
abundance: few
CDR3nt: TGCGCCAGCAGCCAACCCCGACTCTTTAGCGGGGGGGTCCACAATGAGCAGTTCTTC
CDR3aa: CASSQPRLFSGGVHNEQFF

j_gene: TRBJ1-2
v_gene: TRBV28
d_gene: TRBD1
abundance: few
CDR3nt: TGTGCCAGCAGCCGACTCAGGGGGCCCCTCTATGGCTACACCTTC
CDR3aa: CASSRLRGPLYGYTF

j_gene: TRBJ2-6
v_gene: TRBV20-1
d_gene: NA
abundance: many
CDR3nt: TGCAGTGCTAGTTCCGGGAGCTCTGGGGCCAACGTCCTGACTTTC
CDR3aa: CSASSGSSGANVLTF

j_gene: TRBJ2-7
v_gene: TRBV6-1
d_gene: TRBD2
abundance: many
CDR3nt: TGTGCCACTTCAGCGGGAAGGTCCTACGAGCAGTACTTC
CDR3aa: CATSAGRSYEQYF

j_gene: TRBJ1-6
v_gene: TRBV7-9
d_gene: NA
abundance: many
CDR3nt: TGTGCCAGCAGCAAACAAGGGAGTACTCGAAATTCACCCCTCCACTTT
CDR3aa: CASSKQGSTRNSPLHF

j_gene: TRBJ1-2
v_gene: TRBV18
d_gene: NA
abundance: few
CDR3nt: TGTGCCAGCTCACCACCGTTAAGCACCGAAAGGGGCTACACCTTC
CDR3aa: CASSPPLSTERGYTF

j_gene: TRBJ2-7
v_gene: TRBV20-1
d_gene: TRBD1
abundance: once
CDR3nt: TGCAGTGCAGAGGACAGGGAAACTAACTACGAGCAGTACTTC
CDR3aa: CSAEDRETNYEQYF

j_gene: TRBJ1-4
v_gene: TRBV6-1
d_gene: NA
abundance: many
CDR3nt: TGTGCCAGCACCGGGCAGGGGCCTAATGAAAAACTGTTTTTT
CDR3aa: CASTGQGPNEKLFF

j_gene: TRBJ2-1
v_gene: TRBV6-2/TRBV6-3
d_gene: NA
abundance: many
CDR3nt: TGTGCCACGCAAGAGGGGTACAATGAGCAGTTCTTC
CDR3aa: CATQEGYNEQFF

j_gene: TRBJ2-2
v_gene: TRBV12-3/TRBV12-4
d_gene: TRBD2
abundance: many
CDR3nt: TGTGCCAGCAGTGGACCGCGACTAGCAGAGAACACCGGGGAGCTGTTTTTT
CDR3aa: CASSGPRLAENTGELFF

j_gene: TRBJ2-1
v_gene: TRBV6-1
d_gene: NA
abundance: many
CDR3nt: TGTGCCAGCAGTGAAGCGCCTGGGGCAGTTCAGTCCTTC
CDR3aa: CASSEAPGAVQSF

j_gene: TRBJ1-1
v_gene: TRBV27
d_gene: NA
abundance: many
CDR3nt: TGTGCCAGCAGTTCCCGGGGGATTAAAGCTTTCTTT
CDR3aa: CASSSRGIKAFF

j_gene: TRBJ1-1
v_gene: TRBV3-1
d_gene: NA
abundance: many
CDR3nt: TGTGCCAGCAGCACCGGGGGGATGGCTTTCTTT
CDR3aa: CASSTGGMAFF

j_gene: TRBJ1-1
v_gene: TRBV6-1
d_gene: NA
abundance: NA
CDR3nt: TGTGCCAGCCCTGGCGTCAGATTGAACACTGAAGCTTTCTTT
CDR3aa: CASPGVRLNTEAFF

j_gene: TRBJ2-7
v_gene: TRBV7-8
d_gene: NA
abundance: many
CDR3nt: TGTGCCAGCAGCATGATGAATTACGAGCAGTACTTC
CDR3aa: CASSMMNYEQYF

j_gene: TRBJ1-1
v_gene: TRBV29-1
d_gene: NA
abundance: NA
CDR3nt: TGCAGCGTGAGAGGAGGACTGACTATGGGCACTGAAGCTTTCTTT
CDR3aa: CSVRGGLTMGTEAFF

j_gene: TRBJ1-6
v_gene: TRBV7-9
d_gene: NA
abundance: many
CDR3nt: TGTGCCAGCAGCCGACCCAAACAGGGCTATAATTCACCCCTCCACTTT
CDR3aa: CASSRPKQGYNSPLHF

j_gene: TRBJ2-7
v_gene: TRBV7-9
d_gene: NA
abundance: few
CDR3nt: TGTGCCAGCAGCTTCGGACGGGAGAAGGGGTACGAGCAGTACTTC
CDR3aa: CASSFGREKGYEQYF

j_gene: TRBJ2-7
v_gene: TRBV12-3/TRBV12-4
d_gene: NA
abundance: many
CDR3nt: TGTGCCAGCAGTTTCACCCCGGATTACGAGCAGTACTTC
CDR3aa: CASSFTPDYEQYF

j_gene: TRBJ1-1
v_gene: TRBV7-9
d_gene: NA
abundance: many
CDR3nt: TGTGCCAGCAGCTTAGCAGTTTGGACTGAAGCTTTCTTT
CDR3aa: CASSLAVWTEAFF

j_gene: TRBJ1-1
v_gene: TRBV6-2/TRBV6-3
d_gene: NA
abundance: many
CDR3nt: TGTGCCAGCAGTTACCGCAGCCCGAACACTGAAGCTTTCTTT
CDR3aa: CASSYRSPNTEAFF

j_gene: TRBJ1-6
v_gene: TRBV28
d_gene: NA
abundance: few
CDR3nt: TGTGCCAGCGGTTTATCCTTAATAACCTATAATTCACCCCTCCACTTT
CDR3aa: CASGLSLITYNSPLHF

j_gene: TRBJ2-1
v_gene: TRBV19
d_gene: TRBD1
abundance: many
CDR3nt: TGTGCCAGTAGAGGGACAGGGCACCACAATGAGCAGTTCTTC
CDR3aa: CASRGTGHHNEQFF

j_gene: TRBJ1-1
v_gene: TRBV28
d_gene: TRBD1
abundance: many
CDR3nt: TGTGCCAGCAGCTGGGGACAGGGGGCCTCGGCTGAAGCTTTCTTT
CDR3aa: CASSWGQGASAEAFF

j_gene: TRBJ1-1
v_gene: TRBV6-5
d_gene: NA
abundance: few
CDR3nt: TGTGCCAGCAGTTACTCGTTGGGGCAGAACACTGAAGCTTTCTTT
CDR3aa: CASSYSLGQNTEAFF

j_gene: TRBJ1-5
v_gene: TRBV12-3/TRBV12-4
d_gene: NA
abundance: NA
CDR3nt: TGTGCCAGCAGCCATGGGGGGATACCTCAGCCCCAGCATTTT
CDR3aa: CASSHGGIPQPQHF

j_gene: TRBJ1-1
v_gene: TRBV2
d_gene: NA
abundance: NA
CDR3nt: TGTGCCAGCAGTATAACAGGGCTAACTGAAGCTTTCTTT
CDR3aa: CASSITGLTEAFF

j_gene: TRBJ2-7
v_gene: TRBV4-1
d_gene: TRBD2
abundance: few
CDR3nt: TGCGCCAGCAGCCAAGAGGATCTAGCGGAGGACCCTTTACGTATCGAGCAGTACTTC
CDR3aa: CASSQEDLAEDPLRIEQYF

j_gene: TRBJ1-2
v_gene: TRBV4-1
d_gene: NA
abundance: NA
CDR3nt: TGCGCCAGCAGCCAACCGGTCTTGGGGGGCTACACCTTC
CDR3aa: CASSQPVLGGYTF

j_gene: TRBJ2-3
v_gene: TRBV14
d_gene: NA
abundance: many
CDR3nt: TGTGCCAGCAGCCAAGAAGGAGGGTTAAGCACAGATACGCAGTATTTT
CDR3aa: CASSQEGGLSTDTQYF

j_gene: TRBJ2-3
v_gene: TRBV7-2
d_gene: NA
abundance: many
CDR3nt: TGTGCCAGCAGCCTAATGGCCCTAGGCGGCACAGATACGCAGTATTTT
CDR3aa: CASSLMALGGTDTQYF

j_gene: TRBJ2-7
v_gene: TRBV5-1
d_gene: TRBD2
abundance: few
CDR3nt: TGCGCCAGCAGCACCGGGACTAGCGGAGACGAGCAGTACTTC
CDR3aa: CASSTGTSGDEQYF

j_gene: TRBJ2-3
v_gene: TRBV7-3
d_gene: TRBD2
abundance: NA
CDR3nt: TGTGCCAGCAGCCCGAGGGAGCGGGGGGGGGTCACGCAGTATTTT
CDR3aa: CASSPRERGGVTQYF

j_gene: TRBJ1-1
v_gene: TRBV5-1
d_gene: TRBD1
abundance: many
CDR3nt: TGCGCCAGCAGCTTGTCTCCCGGGACAGGGAACACTGAAGCTTTCTTT
CDR3aa: CASSLSPGTGNTEAFF

j_gene: TRBJ2-7
v_gene: TRBV7-9
d_gene: NA
abundance: many
CDR3nt: TGTGCCAGCGTAGCGGTTCCCTACGAGCAGTACTTC
CDR3aa: CASVAVPYEQYF

j_gene: TRBJ2-7
v_gene: TRBV6-5
d_gene: NA
abundance: few
CDR3nt: TGTGCCAGCAGTTACCGCCGTTCAGGCTCCTACGAGCAGTACTTC
CDR3aa: CASSYRRSGSYEQYF

j_gene: TRBJ2-7
v_gene: TRBV7-2
d_gene: TRBD2
abundance: NA
CDR3nt: TGTGCCAGCAGTGCTGCTAGCGGGAGTCTCAGCGTGCAGTACTTC
CDR3aa: CASSAASGSLSVQYF

j_gene: TRBJ1-1
v_gene: TRBV5-6
d_gene: NA
abundance: many
CDR3nt: TGTGCCAGCAGCTTGCAGGGTCGGATCACTGAAGCTTTCTTT
CDR3aa: CASSLQGRITEAFF

j_gene: TRBJ2-7
v_gene: TRBV6-1
d_gene: NA
abundance: many
CDR3nt: TGTGCCAGCAGTCCAACGGGGACTCCCCCCTACGAGCAGTACTTC
CDR3aa: CASSPTGTPPYEQYF

j_gene: TRBJ1-1
v_gene: TRBV10-2
d_gene: NA
abundance: few
CDR3nt: TGCGCCAGCAGTTGGCAGTCCGCAGGGTGGGGCACTGAAGCTTTCTTT
CDR3aa: CASSWQSAGWGTEAFF

j_gene: TRBJ2-3
v_gene: TRBV7-2
d_gene: TRBD2
abundance: many
CDR3nt: TGTGCCAGCAGACTCAACCATATCGGGACTAGCGGCACAGATACGCAGTATTTT
CDR3aa: CASRLNHIGTSGTDTQYF